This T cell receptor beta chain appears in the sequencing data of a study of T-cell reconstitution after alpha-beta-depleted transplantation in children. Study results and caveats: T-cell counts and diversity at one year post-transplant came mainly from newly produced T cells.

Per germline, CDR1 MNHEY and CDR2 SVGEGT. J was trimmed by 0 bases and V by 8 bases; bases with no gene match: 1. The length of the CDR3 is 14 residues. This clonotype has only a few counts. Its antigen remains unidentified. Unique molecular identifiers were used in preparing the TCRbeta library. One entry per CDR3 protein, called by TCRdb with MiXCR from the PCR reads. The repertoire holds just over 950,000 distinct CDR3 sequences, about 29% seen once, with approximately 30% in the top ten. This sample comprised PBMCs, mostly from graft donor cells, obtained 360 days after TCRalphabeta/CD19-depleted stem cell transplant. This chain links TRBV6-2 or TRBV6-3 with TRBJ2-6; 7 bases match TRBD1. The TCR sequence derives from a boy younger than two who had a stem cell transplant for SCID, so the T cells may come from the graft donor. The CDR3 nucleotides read TGTGCCAGCTCAGGGGGCTCTGGGGCCAACGTCCTGACTTTC. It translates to CASSGGSGANVLTF.